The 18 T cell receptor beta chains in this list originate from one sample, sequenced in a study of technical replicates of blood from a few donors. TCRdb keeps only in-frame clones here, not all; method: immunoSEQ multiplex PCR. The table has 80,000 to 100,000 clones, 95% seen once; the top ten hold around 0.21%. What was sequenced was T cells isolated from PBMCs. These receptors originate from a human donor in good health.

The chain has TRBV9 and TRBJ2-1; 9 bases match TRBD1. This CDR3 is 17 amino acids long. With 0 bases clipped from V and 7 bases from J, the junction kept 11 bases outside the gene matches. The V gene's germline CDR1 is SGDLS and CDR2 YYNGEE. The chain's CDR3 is CASSVEADRGNWNEQFF. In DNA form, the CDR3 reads TGTGCCAGCAGCGTAGAAGCGGACAGGGGTAACTGGAATGAGCAGTTCTTC.

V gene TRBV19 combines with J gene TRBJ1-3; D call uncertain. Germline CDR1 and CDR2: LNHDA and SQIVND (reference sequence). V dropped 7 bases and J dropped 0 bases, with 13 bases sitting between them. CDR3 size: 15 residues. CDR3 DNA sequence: TGTGCCAGTAAGAGGGTACCTTCCTCTGGAAACACCATATATTTT. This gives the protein CASKRVPSSGNTIYF.

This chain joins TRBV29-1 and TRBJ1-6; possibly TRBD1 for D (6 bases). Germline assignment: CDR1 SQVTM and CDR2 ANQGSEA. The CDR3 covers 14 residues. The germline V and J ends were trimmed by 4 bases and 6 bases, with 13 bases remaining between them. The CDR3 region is CSVVWGHPNSPLHF. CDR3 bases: TGCAGCGTTGTGTGGGGGCACCCTAATTCACCCCTCCACTTT. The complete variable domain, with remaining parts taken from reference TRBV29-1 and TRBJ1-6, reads SAVISQKPSRDICQRGTSLTIQCQVDSQVTMMFWYRQQPGQSLTLIATANQGSEATYESGFVIDKFPISRPNLTFSTLTVSNMSPEDSSIYLCSVVWGHPNSPLHFGNGTRLTVT.

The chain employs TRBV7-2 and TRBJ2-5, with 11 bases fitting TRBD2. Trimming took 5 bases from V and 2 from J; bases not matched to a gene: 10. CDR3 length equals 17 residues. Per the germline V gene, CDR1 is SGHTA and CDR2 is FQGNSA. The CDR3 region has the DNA TGTGCCAGCAGCCTTATTCTAGCGGGGGGTACACAAGAGACCCAGTACTTC. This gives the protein CASSLILAGGTQETQYF.

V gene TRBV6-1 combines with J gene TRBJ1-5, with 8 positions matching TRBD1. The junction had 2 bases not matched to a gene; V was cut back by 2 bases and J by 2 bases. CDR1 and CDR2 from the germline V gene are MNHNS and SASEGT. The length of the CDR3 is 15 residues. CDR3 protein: CASSEMTGGNQPQHF. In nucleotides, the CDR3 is TGTGCCAGCAGTGAAATGACAGGGGGCAATCAGCCCCAGCATTTT.

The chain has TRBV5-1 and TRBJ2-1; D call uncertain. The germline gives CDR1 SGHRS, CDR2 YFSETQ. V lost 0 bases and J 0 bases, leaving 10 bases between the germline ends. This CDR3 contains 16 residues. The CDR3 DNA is TGCGCCAGCAGCTTGGATCGGGTAAACTCCTACAATGAGCAGTTCTTC. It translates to CASSLDRVNSYNEQFF.

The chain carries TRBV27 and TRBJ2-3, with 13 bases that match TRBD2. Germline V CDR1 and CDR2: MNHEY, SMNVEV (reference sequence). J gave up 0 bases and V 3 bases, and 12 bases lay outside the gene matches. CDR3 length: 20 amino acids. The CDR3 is CASSLGLAGRGLTSTDTQYF. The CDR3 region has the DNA TGTGCCAGCAGTTTGGGACTAGCGGGGCGCGGACTAACTAGCACAGATACGCAGTATTTT.

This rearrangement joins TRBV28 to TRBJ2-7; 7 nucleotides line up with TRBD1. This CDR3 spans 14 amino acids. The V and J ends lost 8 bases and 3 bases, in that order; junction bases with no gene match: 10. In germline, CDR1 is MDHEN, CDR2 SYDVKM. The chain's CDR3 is CASLGQKHIYEQYF. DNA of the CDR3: TGTGCCAGCTTGGGACAGAAACATATCTACGAGCAGTACTTC.

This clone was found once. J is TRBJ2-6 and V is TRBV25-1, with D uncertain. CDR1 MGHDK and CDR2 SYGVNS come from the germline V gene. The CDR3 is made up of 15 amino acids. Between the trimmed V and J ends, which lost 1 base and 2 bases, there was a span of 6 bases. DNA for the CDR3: TGTGCCAGCAGTGAATTATTCGCTGGGGCCAACGTCCTGACTTTC. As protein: CASSELFAGANVLTF.

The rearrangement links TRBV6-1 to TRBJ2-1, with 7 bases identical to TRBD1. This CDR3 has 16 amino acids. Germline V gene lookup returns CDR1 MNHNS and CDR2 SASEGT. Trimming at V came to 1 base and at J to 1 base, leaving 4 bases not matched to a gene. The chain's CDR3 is CASSEEGRGSYNEQFF. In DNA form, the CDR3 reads TGTGCCAGCAGTGAAGAGGGCAGGGGGTCCTACAATGAGCAGTTCTTC.

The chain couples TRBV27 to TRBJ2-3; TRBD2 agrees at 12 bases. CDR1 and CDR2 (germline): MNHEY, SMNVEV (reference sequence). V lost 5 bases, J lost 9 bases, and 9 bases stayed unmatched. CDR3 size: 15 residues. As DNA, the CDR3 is TGTGCCAGCAGTACCAGGACTAGCGGGATGAGCACGCAGTATTTT. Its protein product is CASSTRTSGMSTQYF.

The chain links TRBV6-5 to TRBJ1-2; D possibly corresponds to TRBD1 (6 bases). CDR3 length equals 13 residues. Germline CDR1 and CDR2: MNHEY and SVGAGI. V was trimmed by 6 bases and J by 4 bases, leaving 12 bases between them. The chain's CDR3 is CASSQLGGYGYTF. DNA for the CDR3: TGTGCCAGCAGCCAACTAGGGGGCTATGGCTACACCTTC.

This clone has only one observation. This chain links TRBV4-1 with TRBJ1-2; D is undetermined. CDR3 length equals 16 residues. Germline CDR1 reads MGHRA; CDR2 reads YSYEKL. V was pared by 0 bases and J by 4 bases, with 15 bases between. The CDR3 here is CASSQEVRQRGYGYTF. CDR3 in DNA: TGCGCCAGCAGCCAAGAGGTCAGGCAGCGGGGCTATGGCTACACCTTC.

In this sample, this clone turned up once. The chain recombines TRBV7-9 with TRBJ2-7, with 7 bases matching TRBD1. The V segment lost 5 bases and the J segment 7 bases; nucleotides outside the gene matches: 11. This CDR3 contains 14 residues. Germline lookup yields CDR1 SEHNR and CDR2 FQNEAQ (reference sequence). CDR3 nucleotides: TGTGCCAGCAGCACACCGGGACAGAGAAGGGAGCAGTACTTC. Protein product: CASSTPGQRREQYF.

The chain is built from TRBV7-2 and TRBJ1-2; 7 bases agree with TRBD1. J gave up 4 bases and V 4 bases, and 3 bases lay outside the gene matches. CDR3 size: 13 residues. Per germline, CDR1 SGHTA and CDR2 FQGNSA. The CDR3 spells CASSSGQFYGYTF. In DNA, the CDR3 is TGTGCCAGCAGCTCGGGACAGTTCTATGGCTACACCTTC.

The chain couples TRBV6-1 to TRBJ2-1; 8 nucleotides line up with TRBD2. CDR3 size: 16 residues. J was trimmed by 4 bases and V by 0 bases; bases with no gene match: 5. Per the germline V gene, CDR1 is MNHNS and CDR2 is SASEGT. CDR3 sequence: CASSEALAGSYNEQFF. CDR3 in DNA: TGTGCCAGCAGTGAAGCGTTAGCGGGGTCATACAATGAGCAGTTCTTC.

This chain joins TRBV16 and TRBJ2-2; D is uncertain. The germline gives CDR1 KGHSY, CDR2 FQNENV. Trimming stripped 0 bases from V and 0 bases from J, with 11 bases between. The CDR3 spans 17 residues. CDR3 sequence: CASSQSRLSPNTGELFF. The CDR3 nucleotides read TGTGCCAGCAGCCAATCGAGGCTCAGCCCGAACACCGGGGAGCTGTTTTTT.

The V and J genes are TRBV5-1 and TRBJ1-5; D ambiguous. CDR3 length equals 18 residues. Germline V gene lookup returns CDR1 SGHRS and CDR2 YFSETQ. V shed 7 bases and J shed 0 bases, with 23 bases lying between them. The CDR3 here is CASSRNPSPGDSNQPQHF. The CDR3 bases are TGCGCCAGCTCACGTAATCCCAGCCCCGGGGATAGCAATCAGCCCCAGCATTTT.